This T cell receptor (beta chain) was captured by sequencing in a study of T cell responses to AZD1222 COVID-19 vaccine. On this clone itself: Antigen specificity is unknown.

Clones were sequenced by immunoSEQ multiplex PCR, and TCRdb holds only the in-frame ones, with some missing. Of about 130,000 clones in the sample, 80% to 90% are singletons; the top ten hold under 9%. Per the germline V gene, CDR1 is MDHEN and CDR2 is SYDVKM. The CDR3 is 14 residues long. V dropped 5 bases and J dropped 5; count of bases not matched to a gene: 6. Whole-study findings and limits: Spike regions recognized by vaccine-associated CD4 TCRs spanned the protein, led by 160-218 and 743-854. Spike-specific TCR breadth and depth both grew after two AZD1222 doses.

The V call is TRBV28, the J call TRBJ2-7, with 10 bases fitting TRBD1. Sequences were derived from peripheral blood, sampled on day 0 of AZD1222 vaccination. This TCR was recovered from an adult in good health. The CDR3 loop reads CASSGQGGSDEQYF. The CDR3 coding sequence is TGTGCCAGCAGTGGACAGGGGGGTAGTGACGAGCAGTACTTC.